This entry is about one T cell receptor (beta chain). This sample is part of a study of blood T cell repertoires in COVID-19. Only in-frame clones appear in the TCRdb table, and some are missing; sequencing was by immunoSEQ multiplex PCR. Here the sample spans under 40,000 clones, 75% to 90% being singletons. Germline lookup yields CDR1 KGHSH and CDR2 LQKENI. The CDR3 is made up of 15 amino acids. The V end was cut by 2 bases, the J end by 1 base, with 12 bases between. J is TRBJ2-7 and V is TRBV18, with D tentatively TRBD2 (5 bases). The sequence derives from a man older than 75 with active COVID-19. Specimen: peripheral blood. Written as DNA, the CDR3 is TGTGCCAGCTCACCATCGCCCGGGGTATCCTACGAGCAGTACTTC. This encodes CASSPSPGVSYEQYF.